A single sample gave rise to the 9 T cell receptor beta chains below, sequenced in a study of T cell responses to AZD1222 COVID-19 vaccine. Profiling relied on immunoSEQ multiplex PCR, and the TCRdb table lists in-frame clones only, not all of them. The sample lists about 120,000 clones; less than 90% were seen once. This specimen consisted of peripheral blood, obtained on day 0 of AZD1222 vaccination. Receptors originate from an adult in good health.

The chain has TRBV18 and TRBJ2-7; D unresolved. The germline gives CDR1 KGHSH, CDR2 LQKENI. The CDR3 spans 13 residues. V lost 6 bases, J lost 0 bases, and 9 bases lay in between. CDR3 bases: TGTGCCAGCTCGAGGTCAGGCTCCTACGAGCAGTACTTC. This codes for CASSRSGSYEQYF.

The rearrangement links TRBV19 to TRBJ2-2, with D perhaps TRBD2 (6 bases). The CDR3 sequence is 15 residues long. Germline-derived CDR1 and CDR2 are LNHDA and SQIVND (reference sequence). Trimming shortened V by 11 bases and J by 1 base, and 17 bases separated the two germline ends. CDR3 region: CAVRISSGNTGELFF. The CDR3 DNA reads TGTGCCGTCCGTATCAGTAGCGGGAACACCGGGGAGCTGTTTTTT.

The CDR3 DNA follows: TGCGCCAGCAGCTTGGCTTCAGGCGGCACAAGCTCCTACGAGCAGTACTTC. Protein: CASSLASGGTSSYEQYF. This chain uses TRBV5-1 with TRBJ2-7; D remains ambiguous. Germline loops: CDR1 SGHRS, CDR2 YFSETQ. The length of the CDR3 is 17 residues. V gave up 0 bases and J gave up 0 bases, with 16 bases separating them.

The chain links TRBV19 to TRBJ1-2, with TRBD1 as a possible D gene (6 bases). V was cut by 4 bases and J by 5 bases, with 14 bases left in between. CDR1 is LNHDA, CDR2 SQIVND, per germline (reference sequence). This CDR3 is built from 14 residues. The CDR3 DNA reads TGTGCCAGTAGTACCAAGACAGGTTTTTATGGCTACACCTTC. It is translated as CASSTKTGFYGYTF. Based on the CDR3 plus reference TRBV19 and TRBJ1-2, the full variable domain is DGGITQSPKYLFRKEGQNVTLSCEQNLNHDAMYWYRQDPGQGLRLIYYSQIVNDFQKGDIAEGYSVSREKKESFPLTVTSAQKNPTAFYLCASSTKTGFYGYTFGSGTRLTVV.

V usage is TRBV28 and J usage is TRBJ2-1, with a possible D match to TRBD1 (6 bases). The V end lost 4 bases, the J end lost 1 base, and 14 bases lay between the germline ends. Germline V gene data show CDR1 as MDHEN and CDR2 as SYDVKM. The CDR3 is 16 residues long. CDR3 amino acids: CASSSSGAESYNEQFF. The CDR3 DNA reads TGTGCCAGCAGTTCCTCAGGGGCAGAGTCCTACAATGAGCAGTTCTTC.

The chain uses TRBV2 and TRBJ1-6; a weak D match, TRBD1 (6 bases). The CDR3 totals 14 residues. The germline V gene has CDR1 SNHLY and CDR2 FYNNEI. V shed 6 bases and J shed 13 bases, with 19 bases lying between them. CDR3 coding DNA: TGTGCCAGCAGGTGGACCTCAAGAGGGGGGCCCCTCCACTTT. It translates to CASRWTSRGGPLHF.

The rearrangement links TRBV7-9 to TRBJ1-2; D not certain. Between the trimmed V and J ends, which lost 8 bases and 0 bases, there was a span of 10 bases. The CDR3 covers 13 residues. Germline-derived CDR1 and CDR2 are SEHNR and FQNEAQ (reference sequence). The CDR3 region is CASGLGTNYGYTF. DNA for the CDR3: TGTGCCAGCGGGTTGGGGACTAACTATGGCTACACCTTC.

The V gene is TRBV6-5, the J gene TRBJ1-5, with TRBD1 as a possible D gene (6 bases). The CDR3 runs 15 residues. CDR1 and CDR2 (germline): MNHEY, SVGAGI. The V and J ends lost 5 bases and 2 bases respectively, with 13 bases between them. In nucleotides, the CDR3 is TGTGCCAGCAGTCATGAGGGGGTTGGCAATCAGCCCCAGCATTTT. It encodes CASSHEGVGNQPQHF.

The chain employs TRBV11-2 and TRBJ2-7; 8 positions match TRBD2. With V trimmed by 5 bases and J by 4 bases, 16 bases remained unmatched. The CDR3 has 17 amino acids. Germline V gives CDR1 SGHAT, CDR2 FQNNGV. CDR3 nucleotides: TGTGCCAGCAGCCAAAGGTTCTCGGTCGGGGGGGAGTACGAGCAGTACTTC. This gives the protein CASSQRFSVGGEYEQYF.